The 6 T cell receptor beta chains below come from one sample, sequenced in a study of T cell changes during pregnancy in multiple sclerosis. The method was immunoSEQ multiplex PCR; TCRdb's version includes in-frame clones alone and lacks a portion of them. The repertoire includes approximately 30,000 clones, roughly nine tenths of them detected once, and approximately 10% sits in the top ten. Sequenced material: CD8+ T cells from peripheral blood mononuclear cells, taken in the second trimester of pregnancy. The receptor set was obtained from a female donor with multiple sclerosis, enrolled in a pregnancy study.

This rearrangement joins TRBV5-6 to TRBJ2-1, with 9 nucleotides matching TRBD1. Germline V gene data show CDR1 as SGHDT and CDR2 as YYEEEE. V was pared by 0 bases and J by 8 bases, with 6 bases of the junction left unmatched. The CDR3 covers 15 residues. CDR3 nucleotide sequence: TGTGCCAGCAGCTTGGGGGACAGGGAAATGGATGAGCAGTTCTTC. Its translation is CASSLGDREMDEQFF. The whole variable domain, remainder taken from reference TRBV5-6 and TRBJ2-1, is DAGVTQSPTHLIKTRGQQVTLRCSPKSGHDTVSWYQQALGQGPQFIFQYYEEEERQRGNFPDRFSGHQFPNYSSELNVNALLLGDSALYLCASSLGDREMDEQFFGPGTRLTVL.

In this sample, this clone turned up once. J is TRBJ2-7 and V is TRBV18, with 15 bases aligning to TRBD2. The ends lost 8 bases at V and 3 bases at J; junction bases unmatched: 5. Germline CDR1 reads KGHSH; CDR2 reads LQKENI. The CDR3 has 15 residues. This CDR3 is CASGGTSGRRYEQYF. The CDR3 DNA sequence: TGTGCCAGCGGCGGGACTAGCGGGAGGCGCTACGAGCAGTACTTC.

The count of this clone is one. The genes are TRBV28 and TRBJ2-7; maybe TRBD1 (6 bases). The CDR3 is made up of 17 amino acids. The germline CDR1 and CDR2 sequences are MDHEN and SYDVKM. Trimming removed 6 bases at V and 2 bases at J, with 23 bases between. CDR3 region: CASSPSVVGDTTYEQYF. In DNA, the CDR3 is TGTGCCAGCAGCCCGTCCGTCGTAGGGGACACAACCTACGAGCAGTACTTC.

V and J are TRBV12-5 and TRBJ2-1, with 9 bases fitting TRBD2. Germline assignment: CDR1 LGHNT and CDR2 FRNRAP. CDR3 size: 15 residues. With V trimmed by 0 bases and J by 7 bases, 4 bases remained unmatched. CDR3 sequence reads: CASGLVSGSRNEQFF. CDR3 nucleotides: TGTGCTAGTGGTTTGGTTAGCGGGAGTAGGAATGAGCAGTTCTTC.

The chain combines TRBV27 with TRBJ2-3, with 9 bases aligning to TRBD1. The CDR3 runs 17 residues. V shed 3 bases and J 2 bases; nucleotides not matched to a gene: 9. Germline lookup yields CDR1 MNHEY and CDR2 SMNVEV (reference sequence). The CDR3 nucleotides are TGTGCCAGCAGTTTTCTCGTTACAGGGGGCTACACAGATACGCAGTATTTT. Translated: CASSFLVTGGYTDTQYF.

This sequence joins TRBV28 and TRBJ2-1, with 9 bases aligning to TRBD2. In germline, CDR1 is MDHEN, CDR2 SYDVKM. The CDR3 spans 16 residues. Losses at the gene ends were 5 bases for V and 6 bases for J; bases not matched to a gene: 11. The CDR3 sequence is CASSPTLGLASNEQFF. The CDR3 nucleotides read TGTGCCAGCAGTCCCACCTTGGGACTAGCCTCCAATGAGCAGTTCTTC.